This TCR beta chain was obtained from a study of blood T cell repertoires in COVID-19. Produced via immunoSEQ multiplex PCR; TCRdb's table is partial and in-frame only. The sample consists of 250,000 to 350,000 clones, roughly nine tenths of them appearing once. The V gene end was trimmed by 3 bases and the J gene end by 0 bases; junction bases not matched to a gene: 5. Germline V gene lookup returns CDR1 SQVTM and CDR2 ANQGSEA. This CDR3 spans 15 amino acids. The clonotype originates from a woman in her twenties or thirties with COVID-19, enrolled during active disease. Sequencing used peripheral blood. The chain combines TRBV29-1 with TRBJ2-1, with 7 bases identical to TRBD2. CDR3 bases: TGCAGCGTTGAGTATGGCGGGAGCTCCTACAATGAGCAGTTCTTC. It codes for CSVEYGGSSYNEQFF.